These T cell receptor beta chains were read from a single sample in a study of vaccination effects on CD4 cells after COVID-19. For these TCRs, the target antigens are not known. Data came from immunoSEQ multiplex PCR; TCRdb stores just in-frame clones and leaves some out. The data contain about 24,000 clones, about four fifths of them seen just once; the ten biggest clones take up around 6%. This specimen was CD4+ T cells from PBMCs cultured with SARS-CoV-2 spike peptides, taken after COVID-19 vaccination. The origin of the receptors is a human donor who received a COVID-19 vaccine. Some clones in this sample may be carry-over from other donors' samples. The conserved cysteine and the conserved F or W are not part of the CDR3 here. Size values are once, few and many counts, or a class for expanded clones, and some rows have none.

clone size: NA; V gene: TRBV3-1/TRBV3-2; CDR3 protein: ASSRGQVTEAF
clone size: NA; V gene: TRBV28; CDR3 protein: ASTPWGQGGYGYT
clone size: NA; V gene: TRBV27; CDR3 protein: ASSLSPGVVYNEQF
clone size: NA; V gene: TRBV6-5; CDR3 protein: ASADGTVMNTEAF
clone size: once; V gene: TRBV7-7; CDR3 protein: ASSPQGAGETQY
clone size: NA; V gene: TRBV5-1; CDR3 protein: ASSSRAGADTQY
clone size: few; V gene: TRBV27; CDR3 protein: ASRGNRAGYGYT
clone size: NA; V gene: TRBV19; CDR3 protein: ASSLGQVPNTEAF
clone size: NA; V gene: TRBV2; CDR3 protein: ASIYGGRINEQF
clone size: once; V gene: TRBV18; CDR3 protein: ASSPPSTDTQY
clone size: NA; V gene: TRBV6-5; CDR3 protein: ASRGGYSNQPQH
clone size: NA; V gene: TRBV7-9; CDR3 protein: ASSPGTGGPGTQY
clone size: NA; V gene: TRBV5-1; CDR3 protein: ASSERGLVVDTQY
clone size: NA; V gene: TRBV28; CDR3 protein: ASSLAGLVYGYT
clone size: NA; V gene: TRBV6-2/TRBV6-3; CDR3 protein: ASSYGGLSTGELF
clone size: NA; V gene: TRBV7-2; CDR3 protein: ASSLLVFAGRTEAF
clone size: few; V gene: TRBV6-5; CDR3 protein: ASSSVRQGSYTEAF
clone size: NA; V gene: TRBV1; CDR3 protein: TSSDTGTSGGPRFGELF
clone size: NA; V gene: TRBV19; CDR3 protein: ASSITNYGYT
clone size: NA; V gene: TRBV11-3; CDR3 protein: ASSLFVNTEAF
clone size: NA; V gene: TRBV7-3; CDR3 protein: ASSLTGGTANYGYT
clone size: NA; V gene: TRBV6-5; CDR3 protein: ASSSATGIGYGYT
clone size: NA; V gene: TRBV3-1/TRBV3-2; CDR3 protein: ASSRVGEKLF
clone size: NA; V gene: TRBV30; CDR3 protein: AWRGRLQAF
clone size: NA; V gene: TRBV3-1/TRBV3-2; CDR3 protein: ASSPGPQVAF
clone size: NA; V gene: TRBV5-1; CDR3 protein: ASTVSLAWETQY
clone size: once; V gene: TRBV5-5; CDR3 protein: ASSTGPSGHNEQF
clone size: few; V gene: TRBV5-1; CDR3 protein: ASSSGQENNEQF
clone size: NA; V gene: TRBV6-2/TRBV6-3; CDR3 protein: ASSNPYASGGAGTQY